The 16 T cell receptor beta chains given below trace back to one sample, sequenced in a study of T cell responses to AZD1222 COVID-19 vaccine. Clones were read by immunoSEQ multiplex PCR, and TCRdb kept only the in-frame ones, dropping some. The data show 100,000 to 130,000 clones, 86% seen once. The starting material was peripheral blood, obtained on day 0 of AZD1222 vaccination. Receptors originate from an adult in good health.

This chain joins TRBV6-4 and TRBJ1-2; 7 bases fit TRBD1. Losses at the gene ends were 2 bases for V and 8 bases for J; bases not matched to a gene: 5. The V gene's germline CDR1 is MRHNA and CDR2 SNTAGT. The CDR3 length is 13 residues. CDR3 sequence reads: CASSDGHRGGYTF. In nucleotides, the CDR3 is TGTGCCAGCAGTGACGGACACAGGGGCGGCTACACCTTC.

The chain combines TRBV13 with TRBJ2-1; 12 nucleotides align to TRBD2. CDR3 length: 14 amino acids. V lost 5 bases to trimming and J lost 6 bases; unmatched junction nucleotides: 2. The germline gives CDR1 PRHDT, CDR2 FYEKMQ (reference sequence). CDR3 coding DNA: TGTGCCAGCAGCCCGGGACTAGCGGGCAATGAGCAGTTCTTC. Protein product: CASSPGLAGNEQFF.

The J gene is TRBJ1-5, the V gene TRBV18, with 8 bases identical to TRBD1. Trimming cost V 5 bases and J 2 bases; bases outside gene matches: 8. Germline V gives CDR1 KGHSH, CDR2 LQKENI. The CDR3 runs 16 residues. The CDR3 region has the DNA TGTGCCAGCTCAGACCGACAGGACAGGGGCAATCAGCCCCAGCATTTT. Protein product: CASSDRQDRGNQPQHF.

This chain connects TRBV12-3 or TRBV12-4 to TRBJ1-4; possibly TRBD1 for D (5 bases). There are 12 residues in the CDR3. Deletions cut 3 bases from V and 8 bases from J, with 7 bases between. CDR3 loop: CASSFGGEKLFF. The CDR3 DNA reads TGTGCCAGCAGTTTCGGGGGGGAAAAACTGTTTTTT.

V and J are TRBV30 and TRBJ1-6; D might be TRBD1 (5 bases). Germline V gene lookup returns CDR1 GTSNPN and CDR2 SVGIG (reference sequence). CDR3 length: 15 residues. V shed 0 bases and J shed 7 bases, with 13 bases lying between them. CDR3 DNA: TGTGCCTGGAGTGTGTCGGGGGGTACGAATTCACCCCTCCACTTT. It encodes CAWSVSGGTNSPLHF.

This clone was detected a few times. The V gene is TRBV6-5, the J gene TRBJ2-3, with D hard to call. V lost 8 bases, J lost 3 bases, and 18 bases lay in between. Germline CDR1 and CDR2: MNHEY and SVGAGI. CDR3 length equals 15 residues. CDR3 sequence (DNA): TGTGCCAGCTTCCCTAGGAGAGAGATAACAGATACGCAGTATTTT. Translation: CASFPRREITDTQYF.

CDR3 coding DNA: TGCGCCAGCGAGGACAGGGGGCCTGGGAACACCGGGGAGCTGTTTTTT. Translation gives CASEDRGPGNTGELFF. This sequence joins TRBV5-1 and TRBJ2-2; 11 bases agree with TRBD1. Germline loops: CDR1 SGHRS, CDR2 YFSETQ. The junction had 6 bases not matched to a gene; V was cut back by 7 bases and J by 1 base. The CDR3 covers 16 residues.

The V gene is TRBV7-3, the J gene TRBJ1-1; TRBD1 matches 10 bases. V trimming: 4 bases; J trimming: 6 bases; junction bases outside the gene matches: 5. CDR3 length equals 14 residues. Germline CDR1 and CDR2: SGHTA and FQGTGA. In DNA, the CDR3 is TGTGCCAGCAGCTCGGGACAGGGGTTAGCTGAAGCTTTCTTT. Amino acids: CASSSGQGLAEAFF.

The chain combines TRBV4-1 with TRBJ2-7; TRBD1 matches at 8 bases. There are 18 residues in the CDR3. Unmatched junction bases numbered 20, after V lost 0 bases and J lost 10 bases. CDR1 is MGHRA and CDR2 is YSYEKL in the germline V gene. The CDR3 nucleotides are TGCGCCAGCAGCCAAGACAGGGGGCTAGTACCCAGGGTTCTCGAACAGTACTTC. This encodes CASSQDRGLVPRVLEQYF.

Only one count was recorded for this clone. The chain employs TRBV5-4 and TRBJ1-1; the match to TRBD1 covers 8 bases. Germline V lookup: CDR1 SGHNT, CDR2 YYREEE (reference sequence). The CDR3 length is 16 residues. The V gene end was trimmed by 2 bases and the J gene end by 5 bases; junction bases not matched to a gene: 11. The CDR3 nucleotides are TGTGCCAGCAGCTTAGAGATTCAGGGGGCGAGGACTGAAGCTTTCTTT. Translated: CASSLEIQGARTEAFF.

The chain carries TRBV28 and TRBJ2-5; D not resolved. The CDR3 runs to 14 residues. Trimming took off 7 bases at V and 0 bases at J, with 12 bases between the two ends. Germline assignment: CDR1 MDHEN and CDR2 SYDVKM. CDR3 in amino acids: CASIAAPYQETQYF. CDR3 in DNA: TGTGCCAGCATCGCTGCTCCGTACCAAGAGACCCAGTACTTC.

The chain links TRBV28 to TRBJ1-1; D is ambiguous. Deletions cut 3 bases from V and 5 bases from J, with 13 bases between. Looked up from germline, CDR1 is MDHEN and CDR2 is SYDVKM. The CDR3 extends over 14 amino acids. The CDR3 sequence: CASSFPVVVTEAFF. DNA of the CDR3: TGTGCCAGCAGTTTTCCTGTGGTAGTGACTGAAGCTTTCTTT.

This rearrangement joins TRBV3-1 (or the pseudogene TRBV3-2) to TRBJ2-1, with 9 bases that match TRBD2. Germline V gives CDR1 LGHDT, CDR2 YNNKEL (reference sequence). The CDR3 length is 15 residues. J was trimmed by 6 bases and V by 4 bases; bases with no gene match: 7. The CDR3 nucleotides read TGTGCCAGCAGCCGCTCAGCGGGGGGCGTCAATGAGCAGTTCTTC. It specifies CASSRSAGGVNEQFF.

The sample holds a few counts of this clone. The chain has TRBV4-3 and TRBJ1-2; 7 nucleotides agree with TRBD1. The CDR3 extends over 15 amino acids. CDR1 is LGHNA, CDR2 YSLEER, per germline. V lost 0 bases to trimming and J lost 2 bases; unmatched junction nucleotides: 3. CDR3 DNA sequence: TGCGCCAGCAGCCAAGAGACAGGGTGGAACTATGGCTACACCTTC. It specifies CASSQETGWNYGYTF.

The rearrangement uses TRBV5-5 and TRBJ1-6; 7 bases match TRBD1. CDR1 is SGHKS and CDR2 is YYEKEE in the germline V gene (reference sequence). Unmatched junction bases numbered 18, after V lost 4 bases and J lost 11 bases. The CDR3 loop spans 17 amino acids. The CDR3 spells CASSVTWIGGVPAPLHF. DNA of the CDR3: TGTGCCAGCAGCGTTACCTGGATAGGGGGCGTGCCGGCACCCCTCCACTTT.

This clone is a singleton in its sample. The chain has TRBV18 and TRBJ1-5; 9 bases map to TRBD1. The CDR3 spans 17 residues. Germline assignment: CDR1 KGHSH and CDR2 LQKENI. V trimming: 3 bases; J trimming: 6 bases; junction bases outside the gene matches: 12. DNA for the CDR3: TGTGCCAGCTCACCGCGAGGGACAGGGAGTTTCACTCAGCCCCAGCATTTT. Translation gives CASSPRGTGSFTQPQHF.